Below are 17 T cell receptor beta chains sequenced from a single sample in a study of blood T cell repertoires in COVID-19. Clones were sequenced by immunoSEQ multiplex PCR, and TCRdb holds only the in-frame ones, with some missing. Seen here are 30,000 to 35,000 clones, roughly 80% observed once, and the top ten hold 7.4%. The specimen was peripheral blood. The receptors here all came from a woman aged 60 to 75 with acute or convalescent COVID-19.

This clone was picked up one time. The chain carries TRBV2 and TRBJ1-1, with no clear D. This CDR3 comprises 13 residues. The germline CDR1 and CDR2 sequences are SNHLY and FYNNEI. The V gene lost 3 bases and the J gene lost 1 base, with 6 bases spanning the gap. The CDR3 protein is CASSDRENTEAFF. CDR3 DNA sequence: TGTGCCAGCAGTGATCGAGAGAACACTGAAGCTTTCTTT.

This sequence joins TRBV18 and TRBJ1-1, with TRBD1 matching over 8 bases. V lost 6 bases and J lost 4; bases outside the gene matches: 16. There are 17 residues in the CDR3. Germline V gene lookup returns CDR1 KGHSH and CDR2 LQKENI. The chain's CDR3 is CASSPGQGGMVGTEAFF. CDR3 in DNA: TGTGCCAGCTCCCCCGGACAGGGAGGTATGGTAGGCACTGAAGCTTTCTTT.

CDR3 sequence (DNA): TGTGCCAGCAGTCAGTCCGGGACTATTGTCACCGGGGAGCTGTTTTTT. The encoded protein is CASSQSGTIVTGELFF. V usage is TRBV9 and J usage is TRBJ2-2; 7 nucleotides agree with TRBD2. V was clipped by 5 bases and J by 4 bases; unmatched bases: 11. CDR3 length: 16 amino acids. Germline V lookup: CDR1 SGDLS, CDR2 YYNGEE.

V is TRBV18 and J is TRBJ1-1; D might be TRBD1 (5 bases). Per the germline V gene, CDR1 is KGHSH and CDR2 is LQKENI. The ends were cut back, 3 bases at V and 2 bases at J, with 16 bases in the middle. The CDR3 is 16 residues long. CDR3 DNA: TGTGCCAGCTCACCCCAGTCCGTTCAGGGCAACACTGAAGCTTTCTTT. This gives the protein CASSPQSVQGNTEAFF.

This clone was seen just once. The V gene is TRBV7-3, the J gene TRBJ2-3, with 14 bases identical to TRBD2. This CDR3 comprises 16 residues. CDR1 and CDR2 (germline): SGHTA, FQGTGA. The ends lost 8 bases at V and 4 bases at J; junction bases unmatched: 8. For the CDR3, the DNA is TGTGCCAGCGCAGTGGGACTAGCGGGGGAGGCAGATACGCAGTATTTT. Translated: CASAVGLAGEADTQYF.

This clone was counted a single time. The V call is TRBV27, the J call TRBJ2-3, with 7 bases matching TRBD2. Germline-derived CDR1 and CDR2 are MNHEY and SMNVEV (reference sequence). This CDR3 spans 16 amino acids. The junction had 11 bases not matched to a gene; V was cut back by 4 bases and J by 4 bases. The CDR3 coding sequence is TGTGCCAGCAGTTCCAGACCGGGAGGACTCCCAGATACGCAGTATTTT. Its translation is CASSSRPGGLPDTQYF.

The rearrangement links TRBV21-1 to TRBJ1-3; TRBD1 is the table's D call and was not checked against the DNA. TRBV21-1 is reported as a pseudogene. The CDR3 is made up of 15 amino acids. The CDR3 loop is CASSKLDRVGNTIYF. DNA for the CDR3: TGTGCCAGCAGCAAACTGGACAGGGTAGGAAACACCATATATTTT.

J is TRBJ1-5 and V is TRBV7-8; no clear D. Germline values: CDR1 SGHVS, CDR2 FQNEAQ. The CDR3 runs to 16 residues. V was pared by 2 bases and J by 0 bases, with 11 bases between. CDR3 sequence: CASSLSVVSSNQPQHF. CDR3 in DNA: TGTGCCAGCAGCTTATCAGTTGTGTCTAGCAATCAGCCCCAGCATTTT.

In DNA, the CDR3 is TGTGCCAGCAGCTTAGCGAGCGGGGACTCCTACGAGCAGTACTTC. Protein product: CASSLASGDSYEQYF. This chain links TRBV7-9 with TRBJ2-7; the match to TRBD2 covers 7 bases. This CDR3 has 15 amino acids. Germline CDR1 reads SEHNR; CDR2 reads FQNEAQ (reference sequence). Trimming at V came to 0 bases and at J to 0 bases, leaving 2 bases not matched to a gene.

V is TRBV6-5 and J is TRBJ1-5; 8 nucleotides agree with TRBD1. Losses at the gene ends were 5 bases for V and 6 bases for J; bases not matched to a gene: 6. The CDR3 length is 14 residues. Germline lookup yields CDR1 MNHEY and CDR2 SVGAGI. DNA for the CDR3: TGTGCCAGCAGTCTGGCGACAGGGGCTCAGCCCCAGCATTTT. Encoded protein: CASSLATGAQPQHF.

The rearrangement uses TRBV2 and TRBJ2-7; unclear D gene. This CDR3 region has 13 residues. Trimming removed 7 bases from V and 3 bases from J, with 13 bases in between. Germline CDR1 is SNHLY and CDR2 is FYNNEI. In nucleotides, the CDR3 is TGTGCCAGCAATCTTCCAGTAAGCTACGAGCAGTACTTC. Protein product: CASNLPVSYEQYF.

V is TRBV11-2 and J is TRBJ2-7; D is possibly TRBD1 (5 bases). Between the trimmed V and J ends, which lost 2 bases and 4 bases, there was a span of 15 bases. The CDR3 spans 15 residues. CDR1 is SGHAT, CDR2 FQNNGV, per germline. CDR3 nucleotide sequence: TGTGCCAGCAGCTTAACCGACGGCAGGGCATACGAGCAGTACTTC. Amino acids: CASSLTDGRAYEQYF.

The chain uses TRBV7-2 and TRBJ2-1, with 10 bases matching TRBD1. The CDR3 is 15 residues long. With 4 bases clipped from V and 7 bases from J, the junction kept 7 bases outside the gene matches. Germline-derived CDR1 and CDR2 are SGHTA and FQGNSA. Here the CDR3 reads CASSYRDRGHNEQFF. The CDR3 DNA reads as TGTGCCAGCAGCTACCGGGACAGGGGCCATAATGAGCAGTTCTTC.

J is TRBJ2-1 and V is TRBV7-9; 7 positions match TRBD2. The CDR3 length is 16 residues. The trim removed 5 bases at V and 0 bases at J, leaving 7 bases unmatched. The germline CDR1 and CDR2 sequences are SEHNR and FQNEAQ (reference sequence). CDR3 bases: TGTGCCAGCAGCAACTTCGGGGGGTCCTCCTACAATGAGCAGTTCTTC. Its translation is CASSNFGGSSYNEQFF.

V usage is TRBV5-4 and J usage is TRBJ1-1; no reliable D call. The CDR3 consists of 11 residues. The ends were cut back, 4 bases at V and 3 bases at J, with 4 bases in the middle. Germline values: CDR1 SGHNT, CDR2 YYREEE (reference sequence). Written as DNA, the CDR3 is TGTGCCAGCAGCGACTACACTGAAGCTTTCTTT. This codes for CASSDYTEAFF. Together with reference TRBV5-4 and TRBJ1-1, the CDR3 gives the full variable domain: ETGVTQSPTHLIKTRGQQVTLRCSSQSGHNTVSWYQQALGQGPQFIFQYYREEENGRGNFPPRFSGLQFPNYSSELNVNALELDDSALYLCASSDYTEAFFGQGTRLTVV.

This rearrangement joins TRBV11-3 to TRBJ2-3, with D tentatively TRBD1 (6 bases). The CDR3 runs to 15 residues. Germline CDR1 is SGHNT and CDR2 is YENEEA. V was pared by 5 bases and J by 0 bases, with 12 bases between. The CDR3 loop is CASSPQGISTDTQYF. The CDR3 nucleotides read TGTGCCAGCAGCCCTCAGGGGATTAGCACAGATACGCAGTATTTT.

This sequence joins TRBV12-3 or TRBV12-4 and TRBJ1-6; tentative D call: TRBD1 (6 bases). CDR3 length equals 13 residues. V was shortened by 4 bases and J by 7 bases, with 8 bases between the two germline ends. Written as DNA, the CDR3 is TGTGCCAGCAGTTCCCAGGGGAATTCACCCCTCCACTTT. Its protein is CASSSQGNSPLHF.